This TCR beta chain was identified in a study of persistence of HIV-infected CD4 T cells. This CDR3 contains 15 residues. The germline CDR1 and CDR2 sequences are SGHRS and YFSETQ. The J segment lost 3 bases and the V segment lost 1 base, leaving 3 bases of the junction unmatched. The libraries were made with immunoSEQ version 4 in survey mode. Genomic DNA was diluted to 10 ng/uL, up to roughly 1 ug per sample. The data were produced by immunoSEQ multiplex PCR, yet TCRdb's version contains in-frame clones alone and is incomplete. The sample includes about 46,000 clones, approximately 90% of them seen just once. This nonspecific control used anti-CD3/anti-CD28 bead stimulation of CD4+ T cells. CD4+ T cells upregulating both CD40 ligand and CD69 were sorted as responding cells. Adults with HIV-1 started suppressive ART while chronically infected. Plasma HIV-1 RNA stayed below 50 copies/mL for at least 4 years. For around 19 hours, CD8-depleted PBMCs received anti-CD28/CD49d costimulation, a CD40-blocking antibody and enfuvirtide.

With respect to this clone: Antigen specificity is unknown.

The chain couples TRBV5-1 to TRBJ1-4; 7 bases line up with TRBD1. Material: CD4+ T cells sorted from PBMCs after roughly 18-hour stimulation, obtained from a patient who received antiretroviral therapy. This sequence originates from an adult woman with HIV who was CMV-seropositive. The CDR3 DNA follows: TGCGCCAGCAGCTTGTCGGGACAGTCTAATGAAAAACTGTTTTTT. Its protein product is CASSLSGQSNEKLFF. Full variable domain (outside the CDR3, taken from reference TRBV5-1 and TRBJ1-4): KAGVTQTPRYLIKTRGQQVTLSCSPISGHRSVSWYQQTPGQGLQFLFEYFSETQRNKGNFPGRFSGRQFSNSRSEMNVSTLELGDSALYLCASSLSGQSNEKLFFGSGTQLSVL.